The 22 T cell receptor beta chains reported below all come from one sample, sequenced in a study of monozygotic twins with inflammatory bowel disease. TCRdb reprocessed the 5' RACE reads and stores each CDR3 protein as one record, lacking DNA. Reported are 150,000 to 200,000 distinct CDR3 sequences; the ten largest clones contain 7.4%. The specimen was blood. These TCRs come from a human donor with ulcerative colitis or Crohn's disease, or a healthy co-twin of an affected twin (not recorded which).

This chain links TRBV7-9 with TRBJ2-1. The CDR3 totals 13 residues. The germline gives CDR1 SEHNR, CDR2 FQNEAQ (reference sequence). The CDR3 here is CASSPDTYNEQFF. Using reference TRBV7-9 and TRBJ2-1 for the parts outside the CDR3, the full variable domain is DTGVSQNPRHKITKRGQNVTFRCDPISEHNRLYWYRQTLGQGPEFLTYFQNEAQLEKSRLLSDRFSAERPKGSFSTLEIQRTEQGDSAMYLCASSPDTYNEQFFGPGTRLTVL.

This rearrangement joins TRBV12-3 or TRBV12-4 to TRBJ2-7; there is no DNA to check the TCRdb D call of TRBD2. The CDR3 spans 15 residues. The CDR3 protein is CASSTGTSGTREQYF.

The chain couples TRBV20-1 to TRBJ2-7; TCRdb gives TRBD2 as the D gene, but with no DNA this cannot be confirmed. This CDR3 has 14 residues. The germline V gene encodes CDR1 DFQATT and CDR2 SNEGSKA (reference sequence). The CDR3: CSARSGLVSYEQYF.

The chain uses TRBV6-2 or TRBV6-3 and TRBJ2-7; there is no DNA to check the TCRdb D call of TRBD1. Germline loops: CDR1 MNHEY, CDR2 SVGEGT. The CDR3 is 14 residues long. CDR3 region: CASSYEGGNYEQYF.

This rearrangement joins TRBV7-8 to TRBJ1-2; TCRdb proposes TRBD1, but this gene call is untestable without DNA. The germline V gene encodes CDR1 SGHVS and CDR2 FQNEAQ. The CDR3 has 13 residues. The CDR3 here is CASSGTANYGYTF.

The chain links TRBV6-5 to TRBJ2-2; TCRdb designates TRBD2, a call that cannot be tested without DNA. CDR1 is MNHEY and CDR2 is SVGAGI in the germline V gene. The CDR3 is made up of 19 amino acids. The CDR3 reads CASSYSSLAGGPGPGELFF.

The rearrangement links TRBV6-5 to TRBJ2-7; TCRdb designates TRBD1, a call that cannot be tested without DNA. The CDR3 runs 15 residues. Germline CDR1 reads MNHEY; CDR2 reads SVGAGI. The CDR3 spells CASSYDREVTYEQYF.

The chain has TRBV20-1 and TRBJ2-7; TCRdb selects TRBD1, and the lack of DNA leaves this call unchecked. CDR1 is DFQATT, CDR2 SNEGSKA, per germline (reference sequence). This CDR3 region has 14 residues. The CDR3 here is CSAKGARERYEQYF.

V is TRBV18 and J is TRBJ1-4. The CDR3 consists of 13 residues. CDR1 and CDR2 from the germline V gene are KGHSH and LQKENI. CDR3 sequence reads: CASSIGQGEKLFF.

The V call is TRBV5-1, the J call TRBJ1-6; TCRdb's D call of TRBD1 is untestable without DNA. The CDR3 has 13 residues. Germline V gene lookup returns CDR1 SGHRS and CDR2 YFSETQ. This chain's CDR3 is CASRRDRESPLHF.

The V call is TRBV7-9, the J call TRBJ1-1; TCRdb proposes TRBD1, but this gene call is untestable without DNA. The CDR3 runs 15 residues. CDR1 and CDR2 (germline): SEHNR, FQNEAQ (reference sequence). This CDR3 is CASSPELGINTEAFF.

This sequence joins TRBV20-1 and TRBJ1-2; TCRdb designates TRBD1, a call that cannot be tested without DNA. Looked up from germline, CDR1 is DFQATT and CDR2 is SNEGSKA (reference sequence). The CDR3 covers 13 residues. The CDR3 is CSARGPGAGGYTF.

The CDR3 is CSARAGSGRARNEQYF. The chain carries TRBV20-1 and TRBJ2-7; no DNA is available, so the TRBD2 call from TCRdb remains unchecked. Germline V gene data show CDR1 as DFQATT and CDR2 as SNEGSKA (reference sequence). The CDR3 runs 16 residues.

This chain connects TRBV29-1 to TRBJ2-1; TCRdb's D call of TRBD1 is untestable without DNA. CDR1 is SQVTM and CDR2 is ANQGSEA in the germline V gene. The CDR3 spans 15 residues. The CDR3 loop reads CSVEDMRTGPNEQFF.

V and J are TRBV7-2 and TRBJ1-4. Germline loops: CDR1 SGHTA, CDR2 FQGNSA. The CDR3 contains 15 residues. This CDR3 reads CASSLRQGLNEKLFF.

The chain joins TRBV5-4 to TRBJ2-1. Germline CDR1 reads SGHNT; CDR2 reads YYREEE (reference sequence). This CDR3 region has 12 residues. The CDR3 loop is CASSLDAFGQFF.

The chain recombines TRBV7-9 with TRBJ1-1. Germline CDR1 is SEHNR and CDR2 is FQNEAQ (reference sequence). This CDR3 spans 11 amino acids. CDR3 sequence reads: CASRTNTEAFF.

CDR3 region: CASSPGTGGNNSPLHF. This chain connects TRBV5-1 to TRBJ1-6; TCRdb's D gene call, TRBD1, goes unchecked for lack of DNA. Germline V CDR1 and CDR2: SGHRS, YFSETQ. The CDR3 loop spans 16 amino acids.

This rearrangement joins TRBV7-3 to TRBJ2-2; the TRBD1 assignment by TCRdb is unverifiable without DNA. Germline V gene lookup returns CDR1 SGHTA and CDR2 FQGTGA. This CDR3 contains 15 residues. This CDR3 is CASSAKTGGTGELFF.

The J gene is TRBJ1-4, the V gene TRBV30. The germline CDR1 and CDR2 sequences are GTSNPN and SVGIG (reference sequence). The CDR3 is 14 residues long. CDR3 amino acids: CAWAPVGLGEKLFF.

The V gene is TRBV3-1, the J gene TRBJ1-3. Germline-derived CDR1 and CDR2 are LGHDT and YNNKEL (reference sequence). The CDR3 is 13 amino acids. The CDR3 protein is CASSQTIRNTIYF.

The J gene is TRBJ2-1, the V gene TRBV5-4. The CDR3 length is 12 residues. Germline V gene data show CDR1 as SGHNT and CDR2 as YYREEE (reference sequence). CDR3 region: CASSLNTNEQFF.